This T cell receptor beta chain was profiled in a study of human T cells and chemical hapten exposure (dated by TCRdb to the early 2020s). Turning to the overall study: Libraries were pooled for sequencing, and variation in per-sample TCR yields was attributed mainly to small differences in library volumes within the pool. Both TCR alpha and TCR beta chains were sequenced from each blood RNA sample. The study tracked peripheral blood TCR repertoire changes in vivo during primary and secondary sensitization to the hapten diphenylcyclopropenone (DPC) in alopecia patients. General study outcomes and caveats: No change with DPC sensitization was found in the number of TCRs above 1 in 1000 frequency, and no evidence of global repertoire structure alterations was found. After repeated subsampling, changes were observed in the strength of the expansion versus patch-test correlation and in the threshold at which the correlation became significant.

This clonotype was counted a few times. Its binding antigen is unknown. Base qualities are not recorded, but no much larger clone differs from it by a single base. Total RNA was extracted from unfractionated whole blood that had been collected in Tempus Blood RNA tubes. Roughly five healthy volunteers were used as TCR sequencing controls and were bled at day 0, 2 weeks and 6 weeks. The receptor library was made with 5' RACE. Sequencing took place on an Illumina MiSeq. During library preparation, unique molecular identifiers were attached to individual cDNA molecules so that TCRs could be counted quantitatively and reproducibly. On the study's bioinformatics: A median of about 87,000 TCRs per sample was observed, with a range of about 20,000 to 750,000. V, J and CDR3 annotation of the TCR reads was carried out using the Decombinator software suite. Every sample was subsampled to the same number of TCRs (28,000) for the PS versus PT1 abundance plots. TCRs were defined as expanded if absent before sensitization and observed at least eight times at the 2-week time point. Through fastp at Q25 and MiXCR, TCRdb rebuilt clones from the public reads, retaining in-frame beta chains. Rows are combined by CDR3 protein, so each entry shows the most common genes and DNA. TCRdb, not the authors, supplied the V and J calls. This sample gives 110,000 to 150,000 distinct CDR3 sequences in total; around 4.4% of them show up just once. Over 1.1% of the sample goes to the ten largest clones.

Taken from cysteine to phenylalanine, the CDR3 has 14 residues. Only the CDR3 portion is preserved as DNA: 42 bases, with reading frame beginning at the first base. CDR1 and CDR2 are drawn from the germline V gene (reference sequence): SGHNT, YYREEE. The V end loses 9 bases and the J end loses 6 bases, and a stretch of 19 bases separates them. The TCR originated in a female donor in good health. The chain couples TRBV5-4 to TRBJ2-1, with no D gene named confidently. The encoded CDR3 is CATAANGRTNEQFF. The bases are TGTGCCACCGCCGCGAATGGACGTACCAATGAGCAGTTCTTC.